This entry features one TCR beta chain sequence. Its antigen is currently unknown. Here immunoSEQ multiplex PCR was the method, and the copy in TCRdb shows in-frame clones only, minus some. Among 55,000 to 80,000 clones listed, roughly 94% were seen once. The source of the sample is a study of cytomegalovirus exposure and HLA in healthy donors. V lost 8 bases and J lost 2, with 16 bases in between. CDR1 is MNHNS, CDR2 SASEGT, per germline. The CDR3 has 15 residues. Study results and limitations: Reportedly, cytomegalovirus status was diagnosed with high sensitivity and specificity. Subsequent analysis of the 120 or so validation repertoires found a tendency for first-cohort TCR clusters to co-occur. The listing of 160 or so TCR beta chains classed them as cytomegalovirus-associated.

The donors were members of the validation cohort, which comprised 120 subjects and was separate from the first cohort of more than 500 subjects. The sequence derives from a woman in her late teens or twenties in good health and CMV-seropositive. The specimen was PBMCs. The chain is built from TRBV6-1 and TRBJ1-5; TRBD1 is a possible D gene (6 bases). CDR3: CASLRGGAGNQPQHF. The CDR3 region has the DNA TGTGCCAGCCTTCGCGGGGGCGCAGGCAATCAGCCCCAGCATTTT.